This paragraph reports one T cell receptor (beta chain). This CDR3 spans 16 amino acids. CDR1 and CDR2 (germline): LNHDA, SQIVND (reference sequence). The V end lost 3 bases, the J end lost 4 bases, and 18 bases lay between the germline ends. The sample is drawn from a study of blood T cell repertoires in COVID-19. At the level of the study: The origin of the acute and convalescent COVID-19 samples was the United States, Italy and Spain. Sources were T cells, B-cell-depleted T cells, or PBMCs; the material itself was cDNA or gDNA.

Per the original methods: Reference gene primer amplification gave estimated nucleated cell counts. The method was immunoSEQ multiplex PCR; TCRdb's version includes in-frame clones alone and lacks a portion of them. The V and J calls and clone size were taken over from that table, and D and trimming were inferred from the DNA. The sample yields about 220,000 clones, about 80% seen once. The chain is built from TRBV19 and TRBJ1-1, with D perhaps TRBD1 (6 bases). The receptor's source is a woman aged 60 to 75 with acute or convalescent COVID-19. The material sequenced was peripheral blood. DNA of the CDR3: TGTGCCAGTAGTATTAGTGCCGGGGGGCCGGGCACTGAAGCTTTCTTT. Translated: CASSISAGGPGTEAFF.